Presented here are 9 T cell receptor beta chains from one specimen sequenced in a study of CD8 T cells in ankylosing spondylitis. Study results and limitations: Fewer than ten highly homologous variants made up a TCR beta motif that seemed to typify ankylosing spondylitis blood.

These receptors are not linked to any known antigen. TCRdb called the 5' RACE reads again in MiXCR, with one record for every CDR3 protein. Of around 890,000 distinct CDR3 sequences listed, approximately 12% are singletons. Sequenced input: blood, either unsorted or a sorted T cell fraction (not recorded which). These TCRs come from a male donor with ankylosing spondylitis.

The chain has TRBV15 and TRBJ1-1, with D maybe TRBD1 (6 bases). This CDR3 region has 15 residues. Between the trimmed V and J ends, which lost 0 bases and 4 bases, there was a span of 12 bases. Germline V gives CDR1 LNHNV, CDR2 YYDKDF (reference sequence). In DNA, the CDR3 is TGTGCCACCAGCAGAGACGCCCGAGGGGGCACTGAAGCTTTCTTT. Translation gives CATSRDARGGTEAFF.

V is TRBV15 and J is TRBJ2-7; 10 bases fit TRBD2. Looked up from germline, CDR1 is LNHNV and CDR2 is YYDKDF (reference sequence). The length of the CDR3 is 16 residues. The J segment lost 5 bases and the V segment lost 5 bases, leaving 12 bases of the junction unmatched. Here the CDR3 DNA reads TGTGCCACCAGCTTCGACTCTAGCGGGAGAGCCCACGAGCAGTACTTC. Translated: CATSFDSSGRAHEQYF.

V is TRBV7-6 and J is TRBJ2-2; 7 bases are shared with TRBD1. The CDR3 sequence is 14 residues long. V lost 5 bases and J lost 5; bases outside the gene matches: 5. In germline, CDR1 is SGHVS, CDR2 FNYEAQ. In DNA form, the CDR3 reads TGTGCCAGCAGCAGGGGGCCAGGGACCGGGGAGCTGTTTTTT. The encoded protein is CASSRGPGTGELFF.

V is TRBV29-1 and J is TRBJ1-2; D call uncertain. The CDR3 loop spans 11 amino acids. V was shortened by 2 bases and J by 8 bases, with 9 bases between the two germline ends. The germline V gene has CDR1 SQVTM and CDR2 ANQGSEA. The CDR3 coding sequence is TGCAGCGTTGAATTGGGGTACGGCTACACCTTC. Translating it yields CSVELGYGYTF.

The chain links TRBV11-2 to TRBJ2-1; 7 nucleotides match TRBD2. The germline V gene has CDR1 SGHAT and CDR2 FQNNGV. Trimming took 5 bases from V and 1 from J; bases not matched to a gene: 14. There are 18 residues in the CDR3. CDR3 bases: TGTGCCAGCAGCCCGGTGGGCGGGGGTTCTCTTTCCTACAATGAGCAGTTCTTC. Translation: CASSPVGGGSLSYNEQFF.

The table lists this clonotype with a few counts. The chain uses TRBV5-1 and TRBJ1-1; 12 bases map to TRBD1. J gave up 5 bases and V 4 bases, and 3 bases lay outside the gene matches. The germline V gene has CDR1 SGHRS and CDR2 YFSETQ. The CDR3 is 14 residues long. This CDR3 is CASSKGQGATEAFF. In nucleotides, the CDR3 is TGCGCCAGCAGCAAGGGACAGGGGGCGACTGAAGCTTTCTTT.

The table lists this clonotype with a few counts. The rearrangement joins TRBV20-1 to TRBJ1-4; D is undetermined. V was clipped by 5 bases and J by 8 bases, with 15 bases between them. This CDR3 has 13 residues. CDR1 and CDR2 from the germline V gene are DFQATT and SNEGSKA (reference sequence). This CDR3 is CSAWTGDREKLFF. The CDR3 region has the DNA TGCAGTGCTTGGACCGGAGATCGAGAAAAACTGTTTTTT.

Only a few counts were recorded for this clonotype. The gene calls are TRBV20-1 and TRBJ1-5; 10 nucleotides agree with TRBD1. The CDR3 has 16 residues. CDR1 and CDR2 from the germline V gene are DFQATT and SNEGSKA (reference sequence). V lost 6 bases, J lost 6 bases, and 14 bases stayed unmatched. The DNA of the CDR3 is TGCAGTGCCCCACCCAGGGACAGGGGCAAAATTCAGCCCCAGCATTTT. This sequence encodes CSAPPRDRGKIQPQHF.

The chain joins TRBV20-1 to TRBJ2-7, with no clear D. Trimming took 5 bases from V and 4 from J, leaving 15 bases between them. Per germline, CDR1 DFQATT and CDR2 SNEGSKA (reference sequence). The CDR3 covers 13 residues. CDR3 DNA sequence: TGCAGTGCTGCAACTCTGGACCGATACGAGCAGTACTTC. This translates into CSAATLDRYEQYF.